This record covers a single TCR beta chain. Antigen: not known. This entry is derived from a study of T-cell memory formation after mild COVID-19. J was trimmed by 2 bases and V by 7 bases; bases with no gene match: 5. Looked up from germline, CDR1 is MNHEY and CDR2 is SMNVEV (reference sequence). There are 15 residues in the CDR3. TCRdb independently ran MiXCR on the 5' RACE reads; one entry per CDR3 protein. Among about 560,000 distinct CDR3 sequences listed, around a sixth were seen once. Study observations and caveats: Day 15 to 85 contracting clones showed balanced CD4/CD8; later expanders leaned CD4+.

The chain employs TRBV27 and TRBJ2-7; 13 bases fit TRBD2. This TCR came from an adult woman who had mild COVID-19 (a few samples of this study predate the infection). Cell type and time point are not known. Sequencing used PBMCs or a T cell subset sorted from them (not recorded which). The CDR3 DNA sequence: TGTGCCAGCACCCCACTAGCGGGAGGGCCCTACGAGCAGTACTTC. Translation: CASTPLAGGPYEQYF.